The 27 T cell receptor beta chains below were found in one sample sequenced in a study of shared clonotypes between healthy human individuals. Clones were sequenced by immunoSEQ multiplex PCR, and TCRdb holds only the in-frame ones, with some missing. The sample has around 700,000 clones, more than 70% seen once. Sequencing input: memory CD4+ T cells sorted from blood. Subset of the sample: CD45RA-negative fraction. All receptors come from a woman aged 25 to 45 in good health.

The rearrangement uses TRBV5-8 and TRBJ2-7; maybe TRBD1 (6 bases). CDR3 length: 14 residues. Trimming shortened V by 2 bases and J by 6 bases, and 15 bases separated the two germline ends. Germline V gene sequence: CDR1 SGHTS, CDR2 YDEGEE. CDR3: CASSFLVGAGEQYF. The CDR3, as DNA: TGTGCCAGCAGCTTTTTGGTGGGGGCGGGCGAGCAGTACTTC.

The genes are TRBV28 and TRBJ1-5; TRBD1 aligns across 12 bases. CDR1 is MDHEN, CDR2 SYDVKM, per germline. The length of the CDR3 is 17 residues. With V trimmed by 6 bases and J by 2 bases, 8 bases remained unmatched. The CDR3 reads CASRTGTGGWGNQPQHF. The CDR3 DNA follows: TGTGCCAGCAGGACCGGGACAGGGGGCTGGGGCAATCAGCCCCAGCATTTT. Variable domain in full (rest from reference TRBV28 and TRBJ1-5): DVKVTQSSRYLVKRTGEKVFLECVQDMDHENMFWYRQDPGLGLRLIYFSYDVKMKEKGDIPEGYSVSREKKERFSLILESASTNQTSMYLCASRTGTGGWGNQPQHFGDGTRLSIL.

This clone has more than one count but fewer than ten. The chain combines TRBV5-1 with TRBJ1-1; D call uncertain. The CDR3 length is 14 residues. The germline gives CDR1 SGHRS, CDR2 YFSETQ. V was cut by 7 bases and J by 1 base, with 14 bases left in between. CDR3: CASRLGAKNTEAFF. The CDR3 DNA follows: TGCGCCAGCCGCCTCGGTGCCAAGAACACTGAAGCTTTCTTT.

V and J are TRBV6-5 and TRBJ2-2, with a tentative D call TRBD2 (5 bases). Germline V gene data show CDR1 as MNHEY and CDR2 as SVGAGI. Trimming removed 6 bases from V and 1 base from J, with 9 bases in between. CDR3 size: 14 residues. The CDR3 bases are TGTGCCAGCAGCACGGGATGGAACACCGGGGAGCTGTTTTTT. Translated: CASSTGWNTGELFF.

This chain links TRBV2 with TRBJ1-2; TRBD1 might be the D (5 bases). Germline V lookup: CDR1 SNHLY, CDR2 FYNNEI. Trimming pared 5 bases from V and 2 bases from J, leaving 9 bases between. CDR3 length equals 13 residues. The CDR3 DNA is TGTGCCAGCAGTAGGGGAGACAACTATGGCTACACCTTC. Translation: CASSRGDNYGYTF.

CDR3 amino acids: CASRGTSGSMDTQYF. The CDR3, as DNA: TGTGCCAGCAGAGGGACTAGCGGGAGTATGGATACGCAGTATTTT. The V gene is TRBV11-2, the J gene TRBJ2-3; 14 nucleotides align to TRBD2. This CDR3 has 15 residues. V lost 6 bases and J lost 6; bases outside the gene matches: 5. CDR1 is SGHAT and CDR2 is FQNNGV in the germline V gene.

Only a few counts were recorded for this clone. The V gene is TRBV10-3, the J gene TRBJ2-7; tentative D call: TRBD1 (5 bases). This CDR3 has 14 residues. Germline-derived CDR1 and CDR2 are ENHRY and SYGVKD. V was shortened by 7 bases and J by 0 bases, with 13 bases between the two germline ends. CDR3 coding DNA: TGTGCCATCAAACAGGTTGATAGCTCCTACGAGCAGTACTTC. It is translated as CAIKQVDSSYEQYF.

This clone showed up just a few times. Other DNA sequences in the same sample also yield this CDR3. The chain recombines TRBV11-3 with TRBJ2-7; D possibly corresponds to TRBD2 (5 bases). The CDR3 sequence is 14 residues long. Between the trimmed V and J ends, which lost 2 bases and 3 bases, there was a span of 11 bases. Germline CDR1 and CDR2: SGHNT and YENEEA. Here the CDR3 DNA reads TGTGCCAGCAGCTTAAGGGCAGGAGGCTACGAGCAGTACTTC. Its protein product is CASSLRAGGYEQYF.

This clone was detected only once. The rearrangement links TRBV13 to TRBJ2-7; no definite D call. V lost 3 bases and J 7 bases, leaving 16 bases between the germline ends. The CDR3 has 14 amino acids. Germline V gene sequence: CDR1 PRHDT, CDR2 FYEKMQ (reference sequence). The CDR3 here is CASSFSSRFGEQYF. The DNA of the CDR3 is TGTGCCAGCAGCTTTTCCTCTAGGTTCGGGGAGCAGTACTTC.

The chain recombines TRBV5-1 with TRBJ2-3, with 12 bases that match TRBD2. Germline V CDR1 and CDR2: SGHRS, YFSETQ. CDR3 length: 16 amino acids. The V gene end was trimmed by 4 bases and the J gene end by 0 bases; junction bases not matched to a gene: 3. CDR3 loop: CASSRTSGTSTDTQYF. DNA for the CDR3: TGCGCCAGCAGCCGGACTAGCGGGACTAGCACAGATACGCAGTATTTT.

CDR3 in DNA: TGTGCCAGCAGTTCCACTTTAGGGAATCAGCCCCAGCATTTT. It translates to CASSSTLGNQPQHF. The V and J genes are TRBV28 and TRBJ1-5; unclear D gene. Germline CDR1 is MDHEN and CDR2 is SYDVKM. V was clipped by 4 bases and J by 4 bases, with 11 bases between them. The CDR3 runs to 14 residues.

This chain links TRBV5-1 with TRBJ2-3; 7 bases are a match to TRBD2. Germline CDR1 SGHRS, CDR2 YFSETQ. After removal of 0 bases from V and 3 bases from J, the junction contained 7 bases not matched to a gene. CDR3 size: 16 residues. CDR3 bases: TGCGCCAGCAGCTTGGGGGCTAGCGGAGCTACAGATACGCAGTATTTT. Translated: CASSLGASGATDTQYF. The full variable domain, completed using reference TRBV5-1 and TRBJ2-3, is KAGVTQTPRYLIKTRGQQVTLSCSPISGHRSVSWYQQTPGQGLQFLFEYFSETQRNKGNFPGRFSGRQFSNSRSEMNVSTLELGDSALYLCASSLGASGATDTQYFGPGTRLTVL.

This clone was recorded at least ten times. Other DNA variants within this sample encode the same CDR3. The J gene is TRBJ2-1, the V gene TRBV28; D ambiguous. V was cut by 1 base and J by 5 bases, with 0 bases left in between. This CDR3 region has 11 residues. The germline V gene encodes CDR1 MDHEN and CDR2 SYDVKM. The CDR3 DNA sequence: TGTGCCAGCAGTTTATACAATGAGCAGTTCTTC. It is translated as CASSLYNEQFF.

Worth noting for this clone: This may stem from a read error, because a much larger clone lies one nucleotide away. Other DNA sequences in the sample encode the same CDR3. V is TRBV28 and J is TRBJ2-5; 7 nucleotides match TRBD2. Losses at the gene ends were 7 bases for V and 1 base for J; bases not matched to a gene: 9. The CDR3 spans 15 residues. Germline values: CDR1 MDHEN, CDR2 SYDVKM. CDR3: CASTLASSGQETQYF. The CDR3 region has the DNA TGTGCCAGCACCTTAGCTTCTAGCGGCCAAGAGACCCAGTACTTC.

This clone has at least ten counts. At the DNA level, this CDR3 is encoded by other sequences in the same sample as well. The chain joins TRBV27 to TRBJ1-2; 8 bases are a match to TRBD1. The trim removed 3 bases at V and 2 bases at J, leaving 5 bases unmatched. Germline assignment: CDR1 MNHEY and CDR2 SMNVEV (reference sequence). This CDR3 is built from 15 residues. The CDR3 nucleotides read TGTGCCAGCAGTTTCTTAACAGGGGGGAACTATGGCTACACCTTC. Protein product: CASSFLTGGNYGYTF.

The V and J genes are TRBV19 and TRBJ2-3; possibly TRBD1 or TRBD2 for D (6 bases each). This CDR3 contains 17 residues. With 3 bases removed from V and 0 bases from J, the gap between germline ends came to 16 bases. CDR1 and CDR2 (germline): LNHDA, SQIVND (reference sequence). CDR3 sequence: CASSMGGAEFSTDTQYF. The CDR3 DNA reads as TGTGCCAGTAGTATGGGGGGCGCAGAATTCAGCACAGATACGCAGTATTTT.

V gene TRBV19 combines with J gene TRBJ2-6; D remains unclear. The CDR3 covers 17 residues. Deletions cut 5 bases from V and 0 bases from J, with 14 bases between. The germline V gene encodes CDR1 LNHDA and CDR2 SQIVND (reference sequence). The CDR3 reads CASSFRSPYSGANVLTF. CDR3 coding DNA: TGTGCCAGTAGTTTTCGAAGTCCCTACTCTGGGGCCAACGTCCTGACTTTC.

The chain couples TRBV11-2 to TRBJ2-2; D unclear. V was clipped by 1 base and J by 3 bases, with 9 bases between them. Germline V gives CDR1 SGHAT, CDR2 FQNNGV. The CDR3 contains 15 residues. The CDR3 DNA reads TGTGCCAGCAGCTTAGTCCCGTTGGACACCGGGGAGCTGTTTTTT. This encodes CASSLVPLDTGELFF.

This sequence joins TRBV25-1 and TRBJ2-2; a weak D match, TRBD2 (6 bases). Germline V lookup: CDR1 MGHDK, CDR2 SYGVNS. The ends were cut back, 3 bases at V and 7 bases at J, with 15 bases in the middle. This CDR3 has 15 amino acids. The CDR3 DNA reads as TGTGCCAGCAGTGAGACCGAGCGGAGGGACGGGGAGCTGTTTTTT. It yields the protein CASSETERRDGELFF. The variable domain in full, with the rest retrieved from reference TRBV25-1 and TRBJ2-2, is EADIYQTPRYLVIGTGKKITLECSQTMGHDKMYWYQQDPGMELHLIHYSYGVNSTEKGDLSSESTVSRIRTEHFPLTLESARPSHTSQYLCASSETERRDGELFFGEGSRLTVL.

This clone turned up a few times. The rearrangement links TRBV2 to TRBJ1-4; D is possibly TRBD1 (5 bases). Trimming left V 6 bases short and J 5 bases short, with 16 bases between. CDR3 length: 15 residues. The V gene's germline CDR1 is SNHLY and CDR2 FYNNEI. The CDR3 reads CASRRDRHQNEKLFF. The DNA of the CDR3 is TGTGCCAGCAGACGGGACCGCCACCAAAATGAAAAACTGTTTTTT.

The rearrangement links TRBV5-4 to TRBJ1-2, with 11 nucleotides matching TRBD1. The CDR3 totals 15 residues. Germline values: CDR1 SGHNT, CDR2 YYREEE (reference sequence). V gave up 4 bases and J gave up 7 bases; unmatched junction bases: 9. CDR3 sequence reads: CASSLGQGGRSGYTF. The DNA for the CDR3 is TGTGCCAGCAGCCTGGGACAGGGGGGTCGTAGTGGCTACACCTTC.

The rearrangement links TRBV4-2 to TRBJ2-3; 7 positions match TRBD2. Germline V gene lookup returns CDR1 LGHNA and CDR2 YNFKEQ. The CDR3 spans 14 residues. The trim removed 5 bases at V and 8 bases at J, leaving 10 bases unmatched. CDR3 DNA: TGTGCCAGCAGCTTAGCGGAGAGGGAGGGTACGCAGTATTTT. It encodes CASSLAEREGTQYF.

This clone was seen only once. The rearrangement links TRBV15 to TRBJ1-5, with D unresolved. This CDR3 contains 18 residues. V dropped 3 bases and J dropped 0 bases, with 18 bases sitting between them. Germline CDR1 and CDR2: LNHNV and YYDKDF (reference sequence). CDR3 loop: CATSRILSGRRSNQPQHF. The CDR3 bases are TGTGCCACCAGCAGGATCCTATCCGGCCGGCGTAGCAATCAGCCCCAGCATTTT.

The chain recombines TRBV11-2 with TRBJ1-1; 7 bases line up with TRBD1. Trimming removed 7 bases from V and 3 bases from J; junction bases left unmatched: 17. Germline values: CDR1 SGHAT, CDR2 FQNNGV. The CDR3 is 17 residues long. The DNA of the CDR3 is TGTGCCAGCACCCCCAGGGGCTCAGGGGGGGCGTACACTGAAGCTTTCTTT. Translated: CASTPRGSGGAYTEAFF.

The chain combines TRBV7-9 with TRBJ2-3; D remains unclear. CDR1 SEHNR and CDR2 FQNEAQ come from the germline V gene (reference sequence). CDR3 length: 14 residues. Trimming removed 1 base from V and 7 bases from J, with 12 bases in between. The CDR3 loop is CASSLGVLPNTQYF. For the CDR3, the DNA is TGTGCCAGCAGCTTAGGAGTCTTACCTAATACGCAGTATTTT.

V gene TRBV27 combines with J gene TRBJ2-7; D is ambiguous. CDR3 size: 14 residues. Germline V CDR1 and CDR2: MNHEY, SMNVEV (reference sequence). The V and J ends lost 3 bases and 0 bases respectively, with 9 bases between them. The CDR3 protein is CASSFSDTSYEQYF. Written as DNA, the CDR3 is TGTGCCAGCAGTTTCAGTGACACCTCCTACGAGCAGTACTTC.

This chain connects TRBV6-5 to TRBJ2-5; 8 nucleotides line up with TRBD2. The CDR3 loop spans 14 amino acids. V trimming: 7 bases; J trimming: 5 bases; junction bases outside the gene matches: 9. Germline V gene sequence: CDR1 MNHEY, CDR2 SVGAGI. The CDR3 is CASKEDSGMETQYF. The DNA for the CDR3 is TGTGCCAGCAAAGAGGATAGCGGGATGGAGACCCAGTACTTC.